Presented here are 29 T cell receptor beta chains from one specimen sequenced in a study of T cell responses to AZD1222 COVID-19 vaccine. Libraries were prepared by immunoSEQ multiplex PCR; TCRdb keeps only in-frame clonotypes and omits some of them. The profile covers 110,000 or so clones, with more than 75% appearing a single time and roughly 4.3% taken by the ten largest. The sample in question was peripheral blood, obtained 28 days after the second AZD1222 dose. The receptors here all came from an adult who received the AZD1222 COVID-19 vaccine.

The chain links TRBV7-9 to TRBJ2-1; 7 bases are shared with TRBD2. The germline CDR1 and CDR2 sequences are SEHNR and FQNEAQ (reference sequence). J gave up 9 bases and V 4 bases, and 9 bases lay outside the gene matches. This CDR3 has 14 residues. The CDR3 is CASSSALAVSEQFF. CDR3 sequence (DNA): TGTGCCAGCAGCTCTGCCCTAGCGGTGAGTGAGCAGTTCTTC.

V usage is TRBV25-1 and J usage is TRBJ1-4, with TRBD1 as a possible D gene (6 bases). Germline-derived CDR1 and CDR2 are MGHDK and SYGVNS. Trimming cost V 5 bases and J 8 bases, with 18 bases left between them. The CDR3 length is 15 residues. CDR3 DNA sequence: TGTGCCAGCAGTCCCCCTGGGGGCGCTTGGGAAAAACTGTTTTTT. Translated, it gives CASSPPGGAWEKLFF.

CDR3 DNA: TGTGCCAGCAGTTACTGGGCCAGTGACTACTACGAGCAGTACTTC. As protein: CASSYWASDYYEQYF. The J gene is TRBJ2-7, the V gene TRBV6-5; possible D gene TRBD2, 5 bases. This CDR3 region has 15 residues. The ends were cut back, 1 base at V and 3 bases at J, with 13 bases in the middle. The germline V gene encodes CDR1 MNHEY and CDR2 SVGAGI.

The rearrangement uses TRBV15 and TRBJ1-1; D is possibly TRBD1 (6 bases). V lost 2 bases and J 0 bases, leaving 10 bases between the germline ends. Germline V gene data show CDR1 as LNHNV and CDR2 as YYDKDF (reference sequence). The CDR3 consists of 15 residues. In DNA form, the CDR3 reads TGTGCCACCAGCAGACCGGACAGAATGAACACTGAAGCTTTCTTT. Translated, it gives CATSRPDRMNTEAFF.

The chain joins TRBV6-5 to TRBJ2-1; 7 bases fit TRBD1. After removal of 2 bases from V and 7 bases from J, the junction contained 11 bases not matched to a gene. Germline V gives CDR1 MNHEY, CDR2 SVGAGI. The CDR3 has 16 residues. The CDR3 reads CASSYTTGAGSNEQFF. The CDR3 DNA reads TGTGCCAGCAGTTACACTACAGGGGCCGGGTCAAATGAGCAGTTCTTC.

This chain connects TRBV19 to TRBJ1-6; D is uncertain. Germline V lookup: CDR1 LNHDA, CDR2 SQIVND (reference sequence). With 6 bases removed from V and 5 bases from J, the gap between germline ends came to 5 bases. This CDR3 is built from 12 residues. The CDR3, as DNA: TGTGCCAGTAGACAGAATAATTCACCCCTCCACTTT. Translated, it gives CASRQNNSPLHF. Supplemented by reference TRBV19 and TRBJ1-6, the full variable domain reads DGGITQSPKYLFRKEGQNVTLSCEQNLNHDAMYWYRQDPGQGLRLIYYSQIVNDFQKGDIAEGYSVSREKKESFPLTVTSAQKNPTAFYLCASRQNNSPLHFGNGTRLTVT.

The gene calls are TRBV7-9 and TRBJ2-7; D tentatively fits TRBD1 or TRBD2 (5 bases each). Germline CDR1 and CDR2: SEHNR and FQNEAQ (reference sequence). Deletions cut 5 bases from V and 2 bases from J, with 16 bases between. The CDR3 runs to 15 residues. CDR3 in amino acids: CASSPPTGPTYEQYF. Here the CDR3 DNA reads TGTGCCAGCAGCCCCCCGACGGGGCCCACCTACGAGCAGTACTTC.

The rearrangement uses TRBV6-5 and TRBJ1-2; 7 positions agree with TRBD1. The CDR3 length is 13 residues. The trim removed 10 bases at V and 3 bases at J, leaving 8 bases unmatched. CDR1 and CDR2 from the germline V gene are MNHEY and SVGAGI. CDR3 in amino acids: CATTQGGDYGYTF. In DNA, the CDR3 is TGTGCCACTACTCAGGGGGGGGACTATGGCTACACCTTC.

V usage is TRBV6-1 and J usage is TRBJ1-2; 9 bases line up with TRBD1. The V and J ends lost 4 bases and 6 bases, in that order; junction bases with no gene match: 18. The CDR3 is 18 amino acids. Germline V gene sequence: CDR1 MNHNS, CDR2 SASEGT. CDR3 coding DNA: TGTGCCAGCAGTGTCGACCACGGGAGTCCCGGGACAGGGAATGGCTACACCTTC. Translating gives CASSVDHGSPGTGNGYTF.

The V and J genes are TRBV5-6 and TRBJ2-5; 11 nucleotides line up with TRBD2. Per the germline V gene, CDR1 is SGHDT and CDR2 is YYEEEE. The V segment lost 6 bases and the J segment 1 base; nucleotides outside the gene matches: 5. The CDR3 has 15 amino acids. The CDR3 loop reads CASILSGGGQETQYF. CDR3 nucleotides: TGTGCCAGCATCCTTAGCGGGGGGGGCCAAGAGACCCAGTACTTC.

V and J are TRBV4-3 and TRBJ2-3, with D maybe TRBD2 (5 bases). Germline V gives CDR1 LGHNA, CDR2 YSLEER. This CDR3 spans 17 amino acids. The V end lost 2 bases, the J end lost 3 bases, and 18 bases lay between the germline ends. The CDR3 DNA reads as TGCGCCAGCAGCCAAAGAATCAGTAAGGGCGGGACAGATACGCAGTATTTT. Protein sequence: CASSQRISKGGTDTQYF.

J is TRBJ2-2 and V is TRBV28; unclear D gene. This CDR3 is 11 amino acids long. Germline V lookup: CDR1 MDHEN, CDR2 SYDVKM. V was shortened by 5 bases and J by 5 bases, with 3 bases between the two germline ends. CDR3 in amino acids: CASSRTGELFF. The CDR3 coding sequence is TGTGCCAGCAGTCGTACCGGGGAGCTGTTTTTT. The variable domain in full, completed from reference TRBV28 and TRBJ2-2, reads DVKVTQSSRYLVKRTGEKVFLECVQDMDHENMFWYRQDPGLGLRLIYFSYDVKMKEKGDIPEGYSVSREKKERFSLILESASTNQTSMYLCASSRTGELFFGEGSRLTVL.

In its sample, this clone was seen once. CDR3 coding DNA: TGTGCCAGCAGCTTAAGAGGGAGAGAGACCCAGTACTTC. Residues: CASSLRGRETQYF. The chain couples TRBV5-5 to TRBJ2-5; tentatively, D is TRBD2 (5 bases). Germline V lookup: CDR1 SGHKS, CDR2 YYEKEE (reference sequence). This CDR3 contains 13 residues. V lost 2 bases and J 4 bases, leaving 9 bases between the germline ends.

This rearrangement joins TRBV13 to TRBJ2-2, with unresolved D. The CDR3 has 16 residues. Germline lookup yields CDR1 PRHDT and CDR2 FYEKMQ (reference sequence). The V and J ends lost 0 bases and 0 bases respectively, with 8 bases between them. The CDR3 DNA is TGTGCCAGCAGCTTAGGAGGCACAGCGAACACCGGGGAGCTGTTTTTT. This translates into CASSLGGTANTGELFF.

The chain has TRBV6-5 and TRBJ2-6; D is unresolved. Deletions cut 5 bases from V and 4 bases from J, with 9 bases between. Germline lookup yields CDR1 MNHEY and CDR2 SVGAGI. The CDR3 contains 14 residues. CDR3 bases: TGTGCCAGCAGTCACCGTTCGGGGGCCAACGTCCTGACTTTC. As protein: CASSHRSGANVLTF.

J is TRBJ2-1 and V is TRBV4-3; D is uncertain. This CDR3 is built from 15 residues. The V gene's germline CDR1 is LGHNA and CDR2 YSLEER. V lost 3 bases and J 2 bases, leaving 11 bases between the germline ends. DNA for the CDR3: TGCGCCAGCAGCCACGGAGTTTTTGCCTACAATGAGCAGTTCTTC. Residues: CASSHGVFAYNEQFF.

This chain links TRBV3-1 (or the pseudogene TRBV3-2) with TRBJ2-2; unclear D gene. CDR1 and CDR2 from the germline V gene are LGHDT and YNNKEL (reference sequence). V was cut by 4 bases and J by 8 bases, with 8 bases left in between. The CDR3 length is 12 residues. The chain's CDR3 is CASSPPQGELFF. CDR3 bases: TGTGCCAGCAGCCCCCCGCAGGGGGAGCTGTTTTTT.

The chain combines TRBV9 with TRBJ1-2; D not certain. V was shortened by 0 bases and J by 1 base, with 7 bases between the two germline ends. CDR1 is SGDLS and CDR2 is YYNGEE in the germline V gene. This CDR3 region has 14 residues. The CDR3, as DNA: TGTGCCAGCAGCGTAGAAATGGGTAACTATGGCTACACCTTC. Translated: CASSVEMGNYGYTF. Variable domain in full (rest from reference TRBV9 and TRBJ1-2): DSGVTQTPKHLITATGQRVTLRCSPRSGDLSVYWYQQSLDQGLQFLIQYYNGEERAKGNILERFSAQQFPDLHSELNLSSLELGDSALYFCASSVEMGNYGYTFGSGTRLTVV.

The chain recombines TRBV9 with TRBJ1-4; D possibly corresponds to TRBD1 (5 bases). Germline CDR1 and CDR2: SGDLS and YYNGEE. Trimming stripped 4 bases from V and 3 bases from J, with 13 bases between. The CDR3 length is 15 residues. The CDR3 nucleotides read TGTGCCAGCAGCCCATCCGGGACCCCTAATGAAAAACTGTTTTTT. The encoded protein is CASSPSGTPNEKLFF.

This clone came up a few times. The chain employs TRBV18 and TRBJ2-7, with D possibly TRBD2 on 6 matching bases. Germline V gene sequence: CDR1 KGHSH, CDR2 LQKENI. Trimming left V 0 bases short and J 7 bases short, with 7 bases between. This CDR3 contains 12 residues. As DNA, the CDR3 is TGTGCCAGCTCACCACCGGGGGGAGAGCAGTACTTC. As protein: CASSPPGGEQYF.

The rearrangement uses TRBV30 and TRBJ2-7; D may be TRBD2 (7 bases). Germline values: CDR1 GTSNPN, CDR2 SVGIG (reference sequence). V lost 4 bases and J lost 2, with 12 bases in between. This CDR3 has 13 amino acids. CDR3 sequence reads: CAWIAGAPYEQYF. The CDR3 coding sequence is TGTGCCTGGATCGCGGGGGCGCCCTACGAGCAGTACTTC.

The rearrangement links TRBV7-9 to TRBJ1-5; D is perhaps TRBD1 (6 bases). The CDR3 loop spans 15 amino acids. Germline V lookup: CDR1 SEHNR, CDR2 FQNEAQ (reference sequence). V lost 1 base and J lost 0, with 7 bases in between. The CDR3 loop is CASSLGTDSNQPQHF. The CDR3 region has the DNA TGTGCCAGCAGCTTAGGGACAGATAGCAATCAGCCCCAGCATTTT.

The V call is TRBV24-1, the J call TRBJ2-1, with D unclear. Looked up from germline, CDR1 is KGHDR and CDR2 is SFDVKD. This CDR3 contains 14 residues. The germline V and J ends were trimmed by 3 bases and 8 bases, with 13 bases remaining between them. CDR3 protein: CATSDPAPYDEQFF. The CDR3 DNA sequence: TGTGCCACCAGTGATCCCGCCCCATATGATGAGCAGTTCTTC.

The CDR3 protein is CASSLRPKQGSEGYTF. The CDR3 region has the DNA TGCGCCAGCAGCCTCCGCCCAAAACAGGGGAGTGAGGGCTACACCTTC. The chain is built from TRBV5-1 and TRBJ1-2, with 7 bases lining up with TRBD1. Trimming at V came to 4 bases and at J to 8 bases, leaving 17 bases not matched to a gene. Germline V gene data show CDR1 as SGHRS and CDR2 as YFSETQ. The CDR3 sequence is 16 residues long.

The chain carries TRBV18 and TRBJ2-5; D tentatively reads TRBD1 or TRBD2 (5 bases each). The germline V and J ends were trimmed by 3 bases and 7 bases, with 18 bases remaining between them. Germline CDR1 and CDR2: KGHSH and LQKENI. There are 15 residues in the CDR3. CDR3 nucleotides: TGTGCCAGCTCACCCGGGACCCCGGATGGTCGGACCCAGTACTTC. It encodes CASSPGTPDGRTQYF.

This clone showed up just a few times. This rearrangement joins TRBV2 to TRBJ1-3, with TRBD1 as a possible D gene (5 bases). The CDR3 is 15 amino acids. V was shortened by 8 bases and J by 3 bases, with 17 bases between the two germline ends. Per the germline V gene, CDR1 is SNHLY and CDR2 is FYNNEI. The CDR3 DNA sequence: TGTGCCAGCTCCGAACCGGGGGTCATTGGAAACACCATATATTTT. Encoded protein: CASSEPGVIGNTIYF.

The J gene is TRBJ2-5, the V gene TRBV6-5; D remains ambiguous. This CDR3 region has 14 residues. V lost 5 bases and J lost 9, with 19 bases in between. CDR1 and CDR2 from the germline V gene are MNHEY and SVGAGI. CDR3 DNA sequence: TGTGCCAGCAGTACACGATCAGGCCCTCGCGCCCAGTACTTC. Its translation: CASSTRSGPRAQYF.

This clone was picked up a small number of times. V usage is TRBV12-5 and J usage is TRBJ2-1; TRBD2 is a possible D gene (7 bases). The CDR3 has 12 amino acids. The germline V gene encodes CDR1 LGHNT and CDR2 FRNRAP. V shed 9 bases and J shed 6 bases, with 12 bases lying between them. This chain's CDR3 is CASGGRGNEQFF. The CDR3 region has the DNA TGTGCTAGCGGGGGGCGGGGCAATGAGCAGTTCTTC.

The gene calls are TRBV19 and TRBJ2-3; 9 bases match TRBD1. The CDR3 is made up of 19 amino acids. V trimming: 3 bases; J trimming: 5 bases; junction bases outside the gene matches: 18. The germline V gene has CDR1 LNHDA and CDR2 SQIVND (reference sequence). CDR3 bases: TGTGCCAGTAGTATCCGACCCGCGTCCTGGGACAGGGTAGGAGATACGCAGTATTTT. This codes for CASSIRPASWDRVGDTQYF.